The clone carrying this TCR beta chain has at least ten counts. What it binds is unknown. These data belong to a study of regulatory T cells in long-lasting Graves disease. Study overall: Persistence in Graves' disease required over 5 years of antithyroid drugs plus positive TSH receptor antibodies. Regarding the study as a whole: Persistent disease preferred TRBV28, TRBJ1-2 and TRBJ2-5. Relative to new patients (approximately 960), persistent patients exhibited greater sharing of public clonotypes (more than 2,500). Reduced TCR diversity was observed in persistent Graves' patients versus newly diagnosed patients.

Time point of the sample: persistent/refractory GD, antithyroid drugs over 5 years with positive TRAb. Extracted RNA from PBMCs served as the source of the TCR library. CDR3-region Arm-PCR and iRepertoire HTBI primers produced the TCR beta libraries. From the multiplex PCR reads, TCRdb called clonotypes with MiXCR, one entry per CDR3 protein. The profile shows around 400,000 distinct CDR3 sequences, 20% to 25% of them singletons. The CDR3 length is 13 residues. Germline V lookup: CDR1 SGHDT, CDR2 YYEEEE. The germline V and J ends were trimmed by 4 bases and 6 bases, with 13 bases remaining between them.

The sequence came from a female donor with Graves disease. V is TRBV5-6 and J is TRBJ1-2; weak D call: TRBD1 (6 bases). Sample: peripheral blood mononuclear cells (PBMCs), taken when the disease was refractory, from a patient treated with antithyroid drugs. This chain's CDR3 is CASSRLPGDGYTF. The CDR3 DNA sequence: TGTGCCAGCAGCCGCCTCCCAGGGGATGGCTACACCTTC. Combining the CDR3 with reference TRBV5-6 and TRBJ1-2 gives the whole variable domain DAGVTQSPTHLIKTRGQQVTLRCSPKSGHDTVSWYQQALGQGPQFIFQYYEEEERQRGNFPDRFSGHQFPNYSSELNVNALLLGDSALYLCASSRLPGDGYTFGSGTRLTVV.